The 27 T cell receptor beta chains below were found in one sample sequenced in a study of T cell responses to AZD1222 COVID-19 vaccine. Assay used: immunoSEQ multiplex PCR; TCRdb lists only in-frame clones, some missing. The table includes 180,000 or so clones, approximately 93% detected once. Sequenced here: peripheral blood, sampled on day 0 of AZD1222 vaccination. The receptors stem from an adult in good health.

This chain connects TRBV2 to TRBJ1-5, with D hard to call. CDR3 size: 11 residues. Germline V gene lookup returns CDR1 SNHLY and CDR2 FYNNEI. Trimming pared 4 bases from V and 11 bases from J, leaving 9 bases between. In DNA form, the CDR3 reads TGTGCCAGCAGTGTTACAAGGACCCAGCATTTT. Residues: CASSVTRTQHF.

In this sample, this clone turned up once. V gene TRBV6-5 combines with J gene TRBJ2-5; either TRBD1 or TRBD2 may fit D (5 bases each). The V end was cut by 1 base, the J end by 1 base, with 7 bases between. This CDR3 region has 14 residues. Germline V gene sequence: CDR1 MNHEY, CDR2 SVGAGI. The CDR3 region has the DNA TGTGCCAGCAGTTACTTGGGGGTCCAAGAGACCCAGTACTTC. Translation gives CASSYLGVQETQYF.

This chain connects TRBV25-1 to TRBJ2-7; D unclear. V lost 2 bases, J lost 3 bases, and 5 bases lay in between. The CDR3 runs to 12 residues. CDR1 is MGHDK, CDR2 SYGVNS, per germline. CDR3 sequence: CASSEGFYEQYF. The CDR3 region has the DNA TGTGCCAGCAGTGAAGGGTTCTACGAGCAGTACTTC.

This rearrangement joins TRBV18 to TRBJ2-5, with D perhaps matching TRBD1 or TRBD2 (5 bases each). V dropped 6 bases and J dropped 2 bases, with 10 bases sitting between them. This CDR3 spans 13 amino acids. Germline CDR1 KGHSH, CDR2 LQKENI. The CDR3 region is CASSGDGQETQYF. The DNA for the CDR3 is TGTGCCAGCTCGGGGGACGGACAAGAGACCCAGTACTTC.

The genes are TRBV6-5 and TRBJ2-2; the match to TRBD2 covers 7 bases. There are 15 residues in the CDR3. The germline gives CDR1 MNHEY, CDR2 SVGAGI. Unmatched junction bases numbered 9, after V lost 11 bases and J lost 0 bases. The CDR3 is CAAYVREANTGELFF. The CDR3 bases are TGTGCCGCTTATGTTCGGGAGGCGAACACCGGGGAGCTGTTTTTT.

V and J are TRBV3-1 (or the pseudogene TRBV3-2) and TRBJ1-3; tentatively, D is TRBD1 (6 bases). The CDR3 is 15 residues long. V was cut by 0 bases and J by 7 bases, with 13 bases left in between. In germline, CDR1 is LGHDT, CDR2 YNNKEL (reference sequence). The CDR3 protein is CASSQELAGANTIYF. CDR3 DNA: TGTGCCAGCAGCCAAGAGCTAGCGGGGGCGAACACCATATATTTT.

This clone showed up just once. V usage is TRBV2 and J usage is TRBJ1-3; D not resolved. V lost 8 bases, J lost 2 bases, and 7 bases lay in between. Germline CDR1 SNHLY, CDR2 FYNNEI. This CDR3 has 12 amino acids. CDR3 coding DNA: TGTGCCAGCTTTTGGGCTGGAAACACCATATATTTT. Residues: CASFWAGNTIYF. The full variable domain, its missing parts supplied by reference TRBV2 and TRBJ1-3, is EPEVTQTPSHQVTQMGQEVILRCVPISNHLYFYWYRQILGQKVEFLVSFYNNEISEKSEIFDDQFSVERPDGSNFTLKIRSTKLEDSAMYFCASFWAGNTIYFGEGSWLTVV.

DNA of the CDR3: TGTGCCAGCAGTCCCAGGGTAGGCACTGAAGCTTTCTTT. It is translated as CASSPRVGTEAFF. This chain links TRBV12-3 or TRBV12-4 with TRBJ1-1; weak D call: TRBD1 (5 bases). V gave up 5 bases and J gave up 4 bases, with 11 bases separating them. The CDR3 is 13 residues long.

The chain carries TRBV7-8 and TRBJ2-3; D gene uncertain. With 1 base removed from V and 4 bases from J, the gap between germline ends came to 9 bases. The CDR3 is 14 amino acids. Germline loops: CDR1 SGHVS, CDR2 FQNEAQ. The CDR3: CASSLGLPSDTQYF. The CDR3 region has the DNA TGTGCCAGCAGCTTAGGACTCCCCTCAGATACGCAGTATTTT.

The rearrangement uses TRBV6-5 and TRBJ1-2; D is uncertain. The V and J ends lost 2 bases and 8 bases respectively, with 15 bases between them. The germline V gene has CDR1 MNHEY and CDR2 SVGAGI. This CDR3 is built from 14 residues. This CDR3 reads CASSYGGLGEGYTF. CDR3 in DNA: TGTGCCAGCAGTTACGGTGGCTTGGGTGAGGGCTACACCTTC.

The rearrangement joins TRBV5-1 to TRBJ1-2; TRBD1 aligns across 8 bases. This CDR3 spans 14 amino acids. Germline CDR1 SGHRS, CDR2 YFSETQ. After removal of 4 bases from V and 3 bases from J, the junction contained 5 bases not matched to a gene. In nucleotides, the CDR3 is TGCGCCAGCAGCAGACTGACAGGGGACTATGGCTACACCTTC. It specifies CASSRLTGDYGYTF.

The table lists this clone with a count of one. The CDR3, as DNA: TGTGCCAGCAGCTTGCGGGGCCCCAGCTCCTACAATGAGCAGTTCTTC. Protein: CASSLRGPSSYNEQFF. The rearrangement links TRBV5-4 to TRBJ2-1; D is tentatively TRBD1 or TRBD2 (5 bases each). This CDR3 comprises 16 residues. V lost 1 base and J 0 bases, leaving 11 bases between the germline ends. Germline CDR1 and CDR2: SGHNT and YYREEE (reference sequence).

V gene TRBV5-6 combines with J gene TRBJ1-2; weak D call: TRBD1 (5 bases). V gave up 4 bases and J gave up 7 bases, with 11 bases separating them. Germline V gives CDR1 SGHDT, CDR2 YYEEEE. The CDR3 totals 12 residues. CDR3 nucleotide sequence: TGTGCCAGCAGCCCGGGACGGAGTGGCTACACCTTC. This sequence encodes CASSPGRSGYTF.

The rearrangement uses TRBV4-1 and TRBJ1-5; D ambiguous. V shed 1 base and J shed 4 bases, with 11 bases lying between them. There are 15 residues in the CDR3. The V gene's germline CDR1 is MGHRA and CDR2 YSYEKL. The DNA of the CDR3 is TGCGCCAGCAGCCAAGTGAGGGCCGCTAATCAGCCCCAGCATTTT. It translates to CASSQVRAANQPQHF.

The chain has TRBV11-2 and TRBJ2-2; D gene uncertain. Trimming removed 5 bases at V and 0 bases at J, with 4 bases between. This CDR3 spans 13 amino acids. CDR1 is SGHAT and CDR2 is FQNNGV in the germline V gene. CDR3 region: CASSHTNTGELFF. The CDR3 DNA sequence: TGTGCCAGCAGCCATACGAACACCGGGGAGCTGTTTTTT. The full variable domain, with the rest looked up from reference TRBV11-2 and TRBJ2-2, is EAGVAQSPRYKIIEKRQSVAFWCNPISGHATLYWYQQILGQGPKLLIQFQNNGVVDDSQLPKDRFSAERLKGVDSTLKIQPAKLEDSAVYLCASSHTNTGELFFGEGSRLTVL.

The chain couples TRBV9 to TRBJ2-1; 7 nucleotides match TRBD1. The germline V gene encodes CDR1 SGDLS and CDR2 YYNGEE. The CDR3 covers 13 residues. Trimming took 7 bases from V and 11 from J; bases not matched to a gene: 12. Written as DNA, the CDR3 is TGTGCCAGCGGACCAGGGGGTGGGGCCCAGCAGTTCTTC. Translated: CASGPGGGAQQFF.

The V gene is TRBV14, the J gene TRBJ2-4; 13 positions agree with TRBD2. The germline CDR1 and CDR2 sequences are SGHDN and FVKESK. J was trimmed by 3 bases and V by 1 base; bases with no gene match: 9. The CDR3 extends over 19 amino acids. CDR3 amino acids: CASSQAYMTSGGIKNIQYF. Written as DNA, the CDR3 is TGTGCCAGCAGCCAAGCATACATGACTAGCGGGGGGATCAAAAACATTCAGTACTTC.

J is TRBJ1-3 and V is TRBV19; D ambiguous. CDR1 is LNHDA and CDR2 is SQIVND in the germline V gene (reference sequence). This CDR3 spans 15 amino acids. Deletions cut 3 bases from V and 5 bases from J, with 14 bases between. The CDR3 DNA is TGTGCCAGTAGTATGGGCAGCTTTTACCGAAACACCATATATTTT. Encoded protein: CASSMGSFYRNTIYF.

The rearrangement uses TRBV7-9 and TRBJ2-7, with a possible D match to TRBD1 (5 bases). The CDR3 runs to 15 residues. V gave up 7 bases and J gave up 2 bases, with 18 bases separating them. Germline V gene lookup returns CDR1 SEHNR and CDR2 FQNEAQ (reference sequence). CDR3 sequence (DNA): TGTGCCAGCACTCTATACCCGACAGCTACCTACGAGCAGTACTTC. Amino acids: CASTLYPTATYEQYF. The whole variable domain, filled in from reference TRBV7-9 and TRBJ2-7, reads DTGVSQNPRHKITKRGQNVTFRCDPISEHNRLYWYRQTLGQGPEFLTYFQNEAQLEKSRLLSDRFSAERPKGSFSTLEIQRTEQGDSAMYLCASTLYPTATYEQYFGPGTRLTVT.

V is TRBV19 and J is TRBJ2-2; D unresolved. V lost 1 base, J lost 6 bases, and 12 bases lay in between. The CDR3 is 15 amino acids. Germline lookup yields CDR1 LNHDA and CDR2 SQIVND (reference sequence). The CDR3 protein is CASSIALAGPGELFF. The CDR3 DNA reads TGTGCCAGTAGTATAGCTCTGGCAGGACCCGGGGAGCTGTTTTTT.

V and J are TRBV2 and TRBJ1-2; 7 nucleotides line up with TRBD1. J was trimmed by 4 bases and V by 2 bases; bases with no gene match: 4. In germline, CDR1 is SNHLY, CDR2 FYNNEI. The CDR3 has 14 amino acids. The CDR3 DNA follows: TGTGCCAGCAGTGAATCAGGGGGGACCTATGGCTACACCTTC. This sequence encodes CASSESGGTYGYTF. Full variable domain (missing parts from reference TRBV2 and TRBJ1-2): EPEVTQTPSHQVTQMGQEVILRCVPISNHLYFYWYRQILGQKVEFLVSFYNNEISEKSEIFDDQFSVERPDGSNFTLKIRSTKLEDSAMYFCASSESGGTYGYTFGSGTRLTVV.

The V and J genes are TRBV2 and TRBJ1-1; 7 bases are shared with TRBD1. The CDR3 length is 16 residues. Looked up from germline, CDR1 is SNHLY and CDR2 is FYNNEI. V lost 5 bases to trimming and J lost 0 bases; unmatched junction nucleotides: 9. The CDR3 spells CASSPRGAGMNTEAFF. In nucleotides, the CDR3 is TGTGCCAGCAGTCCCAGGGGGGCAGGGATGAACACTGAAGCTTTCTTT.

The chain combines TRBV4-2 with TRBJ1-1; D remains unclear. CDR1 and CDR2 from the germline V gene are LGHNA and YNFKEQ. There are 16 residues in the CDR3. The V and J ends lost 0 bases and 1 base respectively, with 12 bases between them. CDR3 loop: CASSQDYSLRNTEAFF. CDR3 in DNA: TGTGCCAGCAGCCAAGATTACAGCCTACGGAACACTGAAGCTTTCTTT.

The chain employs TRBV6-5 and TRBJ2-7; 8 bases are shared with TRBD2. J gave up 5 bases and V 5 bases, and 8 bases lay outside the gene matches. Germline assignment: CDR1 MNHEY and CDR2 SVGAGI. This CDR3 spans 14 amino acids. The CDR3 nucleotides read TGTGCCAGCAGTCCCAGCGGGAGTCTCGACGAGCAGTACTTC. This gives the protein CASSPSGSLDEQYF.

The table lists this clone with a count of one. The CDR3 is CASSPPGPPAGYTF. CDR3 in DNA: TGTGCCAGCTCACCACCGGGACCCCCCGCCGGCTACACCTTC. The chain is built from TRBV18 and TRBJ1-2; D possibly corresponds to TRBD1 (5 bases). Germline CDR1 reads KGHSH; CDR2 reads LQKENI. V gave up 0 bases and J gave up 8 bases, with 13 bases separating them. The CDR3 consists of 14 residues. The whole variable domain, filled in from reference TRBV18 and TRBJ1-2, reads NAGVMQNPRHLVRRRGQEARLRCSPMKGHSHVYWYRQLPEEGLKFMVYLQKENIIDESGMPKERFSAEFPKEGPSILRIQQVVRGDSAAYFCASSPPGPPAGYTFGSGTRLTVV.

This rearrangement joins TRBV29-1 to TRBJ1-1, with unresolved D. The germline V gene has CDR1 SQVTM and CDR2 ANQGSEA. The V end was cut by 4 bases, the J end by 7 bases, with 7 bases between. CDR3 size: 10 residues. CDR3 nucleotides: TGCAGCGTTGCTGACCATGAAGCTTTCTTT. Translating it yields CSVADHEAFF. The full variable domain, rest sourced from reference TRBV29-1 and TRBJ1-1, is SAVISQKPSRDICQRGTSLTIQCQVDSQVTMMFWYRQQPGQSLTLIATANQGSEATYESGFVIDKFPISRPNLTFSTLTVSNMSPEDSSIYLCSVADHEAFFGQGTRLTVV.

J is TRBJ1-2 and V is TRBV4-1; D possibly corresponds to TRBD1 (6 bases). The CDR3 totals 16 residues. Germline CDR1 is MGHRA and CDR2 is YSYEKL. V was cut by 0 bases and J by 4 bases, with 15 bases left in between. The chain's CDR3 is CASSQDRSGQFYGYTF. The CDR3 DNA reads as TGCGCCAGCAGCCAAGATCGTTCAGGACAGTTCTATGGCTACACCTTC.